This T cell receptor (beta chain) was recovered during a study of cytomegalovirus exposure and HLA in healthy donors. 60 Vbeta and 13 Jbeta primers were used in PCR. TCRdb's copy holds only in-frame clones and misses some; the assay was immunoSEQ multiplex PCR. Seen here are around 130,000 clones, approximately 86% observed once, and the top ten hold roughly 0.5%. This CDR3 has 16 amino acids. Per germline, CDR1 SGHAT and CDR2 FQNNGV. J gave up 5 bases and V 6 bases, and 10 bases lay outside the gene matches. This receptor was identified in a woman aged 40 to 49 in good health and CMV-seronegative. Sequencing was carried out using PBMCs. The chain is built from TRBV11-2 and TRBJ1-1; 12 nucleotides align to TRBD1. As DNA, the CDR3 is TGTGCCAGCAGGCCCGGGACAGGGGGCGCAAGGACTGAAGCTTTCTTT. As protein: CASRPGTGGARTEAFF.